The T cell receptor beta chain under discussion was sequenced for a study of blood T cell repertoires in COVID-19. Study background: Samples of COVID-19 (acute and convalescent) were obtained from the United States, Italy and Spain.

CDR3 length: 16 residues. The method was immunoSEQ multiplex PCR; TCRdb's version includes in-frame clones alone and lacks a portion of them. Of approximately 70,000 clones in the sample, more than 70% are singletons; the top ten hold about 21%. This TCR derives from a human donor in a cohort sampled during active COVID-19. Material for sequencing was peripheral blood. The genes are TRBV21-1 and TRBJ2-7; TRBD2, the table's D call, lacks a check against the DNA. TRBV21-1 is an annotated pseudogene. CDR3 loop: CASSRLLNGGSYEQYF. The CDR3, as DNA: TGTGCCAGCAGCCGGCTTTTGAACGGAGGCTCCTACGAGCAGTACTTC.